One T cell receptor beta chain is described in this entry. This clone was counted only a few times. Its cognate antigen has yet to be identified. The sample holds no much larger clone one base away, and base qualities are not on file. In light of the paper, this sample's treatment or condition label describes: oral pan-JAK inhibitor, 5-10 mg twice daily. Lesional scalp punch biopsies and peripheral blood were collected from alopecia areata patients. PBMCs were separated by density centrifugation and stained for CD3, CD4 and CD8, after which CD4+ and CD8+ T cells were sorted on a FACSAria. This record belongs to a study of CD8+ T cells in alopecia areata (dated by TCRdb to about 2018). For context, the study as a whole: The treated patients took part in an open-label pilot trial in which moderate-to-severe alopecia areata was treated with oral tofacitinib at 5 to 10 mg twice daily. To study T cell clonal expansion in alopecia areata, the researchers applied high-throughput TCRbeta sequencing to both the C3H/HeJ mouse model and human patients. In treated patients, disease severity was measured using the SALT score, which gives the percentage of scalp surface area affected. Biopsies were taken from tofacitinib-treated patients at baseline and again at 4 and 24 weeks into treatment, and several of those patients also had a later scalp biopsy. Tofacitinib was administered for 6 to 18 months, and 6 months of follow-up off drug were then conducted to assess delayed response and recurrence. Scalp clonality was compared among normal scalp (n=4), patchy alopecia areata scalp (n=8), and alopecia totalis/universalis scalp (n=8). Amplification of TCRbeta CDR3 regions was done by immunoSEQ multiplex PCR using 35 Vbeta forward primers and 13 Jbeta reverse primers. On the human side, TCRbeta sequencing was run on scalp tissue and on sorted CD4+ and CD8+ peripheral blood T cells from healthy controls and from alopecia areata patients with either patchy or totalis/universalis disease. RNA came from the PAXgene miRNA kit for fixed scalp, the miRNeasy kit for PBMCs, and the RNeasy kit for mouse skin. Overall results and qualifications from the work: Resident alphabeta T cells in normal human skin are also sequenced, complicating scalp TCR repertoire analysis, unlike mouse skin dominated by gammadelta T cells. Higher clonality and more expanded CD8+ clones were observed in lesional scalp than in normal scalp, particularly in alopecia totalis/universalis, a finding suggestive of antigenic drive. Compared with mice, TCR sequences shared between patients were less clear, possibly partly because of HLA diversity across the patient population. Because the treated cohort was small and had just a single nonresponder, larger studies are needed to establish links between baseline CD8+ expansion and response. During tofacitinib treatment, many expanded lesional clones remained in scalp and blood, and this persistence may partly explain relapse after treatment is stopped. Tofacitinib significantly lowered scalp clonality and the number of expanded CD8+ clones among the top 100 scalp clones.

Libraries were prepared through the immunoSEQ multiplex PCR assay. RNA was extracted from all samples and reverse transcribed into cDNA, which served as template for TCR sequencing. First-strand cDNA was synthesized using SuperScript III with a 2:1 mix of oligo-dT and random hexamers. A synthetic immune receptor repertoire was used to measure amplification bias, and any remaining bias was corrected computationally. On the study's bioinformatics: Raw reads were preprocessed for error removal, and CDR3 was defined according to IMGT conventions as running from the conserved cysteine to phenylalanine. Clonality was computed as 1 minus the Shannon entropy, with the entropy normalized by log2 of the number of productive unique TCRs. Whether scalp clones were CD4 or CD8 was inferred by matching scalp TCRbeta sequences against CD4 and CD8 repertoires sorted from blood. This is the immuneACCESS table as TCRdb keeps it, with only in-frame sequences that have V and J called. A part of the clones is gone; compared with another copy, unresolved V genes explain less than half, and the rest is unexplained. That table gives V, J and clone size, and the DNA gave D and trimming. The table for this sample lists 200,000 to 250,000 clones; roughly two fifths of them were counted only once. The ten most abundant clones make up around 2.8% of the sample.

Relative to germline, V is 2 bases shorter and J is 6 bases shorter, with 10 bases between their ends. CDR1 GTSNPN and CDR2 SVGIG were looked up in the germline V gene (reference sequence). From the cysteine through the phenylalanine, the CDR3 covers 13 amino acids. CDR3 DNA is the only sequence kept; it has 39 bases, read in frame from the first base. The sequence was collected from a human donor with alopecia areata. Sequenced here: CD4+ T cells sorted from blood, sampled at approximately week 36, from a patient treated with tofacitinib. This chain joins TRBV30 to TRBJ2-2; the D gene is possibly TRBD2, with 5 bases matching. CDR3 loop: CAWSTWGAGELFF. In nucleotides, the sequence is TGTGCCTGGAGTACGTGGGGAGCCGGGGAGCTGTTTTTT.